This TCR beta chain was recorded in a study of blood T cell repertoires in COVID-19. TCRdb's copy holds only in-frame clones and misses some; the assay was immunoSEQ multiplex PCR. The sample carries under 250,000 clones, around 83% recorded once. CDR3 length equals 15 residues. Trimming pared 0 bases from V and 5 bases from J, leaving 13 bases between. In germline, CDR1 is LGHNT, CDR2 FRNRAP. Only a few counts were recorded for this clone. This sequence originates from a man under 40 who had recovered from COVID-19. The sequenced sample consisted of peripheral blood. The chain uses TRBV12-5 and TRBJ1-2; D is undetermined. CDR3 protein: CASGLVPNSLYGYTF. The CDR3 DNA sequence: TGTGCTAGTGGTTTGGTACCCAACAGTCTATATGGCTACACCTTC.